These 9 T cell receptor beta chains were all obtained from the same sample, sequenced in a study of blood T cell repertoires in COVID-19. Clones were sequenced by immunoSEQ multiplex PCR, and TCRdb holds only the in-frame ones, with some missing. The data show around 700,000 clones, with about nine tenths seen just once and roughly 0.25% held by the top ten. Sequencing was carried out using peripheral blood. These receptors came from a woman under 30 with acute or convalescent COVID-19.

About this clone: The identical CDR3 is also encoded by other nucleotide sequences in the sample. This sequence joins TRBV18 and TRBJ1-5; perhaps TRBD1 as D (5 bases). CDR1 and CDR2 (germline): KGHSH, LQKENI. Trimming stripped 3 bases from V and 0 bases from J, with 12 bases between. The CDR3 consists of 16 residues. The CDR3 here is CASSPQGGNSNQPQHF. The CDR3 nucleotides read TGTGCCAGCTCACCCCAGGGCGGGAATAGCAATCAGCCCCAGCATTTT.

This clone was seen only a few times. The CDR3 region is CASGQYTEAFF. DNA of the CDR3: TGTGCCAGCGGGCAGTACACTGAAGCTTTCTTT. The V gene is TRBV2, the J gene TRBJ1-1; D call uncertain. This CDR3 is 11 amino acids long. V lost 8 bases and J 3 bases, leaving 7 bases between the germline ends. CDR1 is SNHLY and CDR2 is FYNNEI in the germline V gene.

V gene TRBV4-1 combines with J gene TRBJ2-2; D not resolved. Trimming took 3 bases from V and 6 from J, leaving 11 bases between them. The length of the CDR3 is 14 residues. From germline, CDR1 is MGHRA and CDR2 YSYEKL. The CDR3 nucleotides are TGCGCCAGCAGCCACTCCCCTATCGCCGGGGAGCTGTTTTTT. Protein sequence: CASSHSPIAGELFF.

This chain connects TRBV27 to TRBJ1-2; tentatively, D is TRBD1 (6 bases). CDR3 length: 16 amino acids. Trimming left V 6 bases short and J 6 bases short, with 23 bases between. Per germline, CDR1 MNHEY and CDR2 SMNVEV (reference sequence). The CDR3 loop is CASSSLPSCHRDGYTF. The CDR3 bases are TGTGCCAGCAGCTCCCTCCCGTCTTGTCACAGGGATGGCTACACCTTC.

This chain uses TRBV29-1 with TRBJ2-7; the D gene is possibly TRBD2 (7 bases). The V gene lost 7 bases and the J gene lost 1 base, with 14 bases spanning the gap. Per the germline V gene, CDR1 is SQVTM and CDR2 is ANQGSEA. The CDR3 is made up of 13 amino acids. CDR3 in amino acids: CSARRGGSYEQYF. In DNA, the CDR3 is TGCAGCGCCCGGAGGGGGGGGTCCTACGAGCAGTACTTC.

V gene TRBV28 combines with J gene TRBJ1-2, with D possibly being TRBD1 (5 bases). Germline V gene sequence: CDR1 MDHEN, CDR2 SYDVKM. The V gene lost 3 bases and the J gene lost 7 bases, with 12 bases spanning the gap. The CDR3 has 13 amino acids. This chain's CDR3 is CASSLGGKGGYTF. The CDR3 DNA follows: TGTGCCAGCAGTTTGGGGGGTAAGGGTGGCTACACCTTC.

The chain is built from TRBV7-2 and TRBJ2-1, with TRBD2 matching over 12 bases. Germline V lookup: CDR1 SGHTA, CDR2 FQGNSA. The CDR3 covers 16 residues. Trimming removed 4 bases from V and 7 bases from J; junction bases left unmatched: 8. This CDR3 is CASSSNPSGGVNEQFF. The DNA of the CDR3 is TGTGCCAGCAGCTCTAATCCTAGCGGGGGGGTGAATGAGCAGTTCTTC.

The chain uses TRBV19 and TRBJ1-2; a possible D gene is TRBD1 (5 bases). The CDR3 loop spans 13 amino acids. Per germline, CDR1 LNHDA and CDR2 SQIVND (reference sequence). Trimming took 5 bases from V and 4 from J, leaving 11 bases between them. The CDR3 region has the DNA TGTGCCAGTAGTCCGGGACTGATCTATGGCTACACCTTC. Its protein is CASSPGLIYGYTF.

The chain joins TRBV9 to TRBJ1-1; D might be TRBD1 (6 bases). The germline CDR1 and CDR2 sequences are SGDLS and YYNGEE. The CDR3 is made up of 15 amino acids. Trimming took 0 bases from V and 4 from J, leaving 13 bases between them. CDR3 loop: CASSVDGGRGTEAFF. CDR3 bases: TGTGCCAGCAGCGTAGACGGGGGGCGGGGCACTGAAGCTTTCTTT.